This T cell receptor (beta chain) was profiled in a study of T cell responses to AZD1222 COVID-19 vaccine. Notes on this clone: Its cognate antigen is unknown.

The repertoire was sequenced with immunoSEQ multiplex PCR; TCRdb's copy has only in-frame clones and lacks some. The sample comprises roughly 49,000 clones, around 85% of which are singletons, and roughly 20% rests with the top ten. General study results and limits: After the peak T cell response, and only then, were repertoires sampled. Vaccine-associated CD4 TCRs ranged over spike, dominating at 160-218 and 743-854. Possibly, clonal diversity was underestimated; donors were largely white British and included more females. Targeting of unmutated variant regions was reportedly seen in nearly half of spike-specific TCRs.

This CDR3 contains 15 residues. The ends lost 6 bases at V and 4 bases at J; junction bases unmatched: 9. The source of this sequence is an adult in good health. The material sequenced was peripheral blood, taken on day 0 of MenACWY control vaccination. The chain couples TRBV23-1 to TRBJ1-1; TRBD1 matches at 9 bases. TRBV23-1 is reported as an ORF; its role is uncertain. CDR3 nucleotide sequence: TGCGCCAGCAGGCCCCACAGGGGGCTCTTCACTGAAGCTTTCTTT. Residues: CASRPHRGLFTEAFF.